The entry that follows covers one T cell receptor beta chain sequence. The source of the sample is a study of blood T cell repertoires in COVID-19. There are 16 residues in the CDR3. With V trimmed by 4 bases and J by 2 bases, 9 bases remained unmatched. Germline V CDR1 and CDR2: SEHNR, FQNEAQ (reference sequence). Produced via immunoSEQ multiplex PCR; TCRdb's table is partial and in-frame only. The table shows approximately 300,000 clones, with less than 85% occurring only once. The age range of participants was 18 to 89 years, with residence in about 25 US areas. The chain carries TRBV7-9 and TRBJ2-3, with TRBD2 identical over 7 bases. This receptor was taken from a woman in her thirties who had been exposed to COVID-19. The sequencing input was PBMCs or T cells enriched from blood (not recorded which). The CDR3 region is CASSSSLADYTDTQYF. The CDR3 DNA follows: TGTGCCAGCAGCTCTTCGCTAGCGGACTACACAGATACGCAGTATTTT.